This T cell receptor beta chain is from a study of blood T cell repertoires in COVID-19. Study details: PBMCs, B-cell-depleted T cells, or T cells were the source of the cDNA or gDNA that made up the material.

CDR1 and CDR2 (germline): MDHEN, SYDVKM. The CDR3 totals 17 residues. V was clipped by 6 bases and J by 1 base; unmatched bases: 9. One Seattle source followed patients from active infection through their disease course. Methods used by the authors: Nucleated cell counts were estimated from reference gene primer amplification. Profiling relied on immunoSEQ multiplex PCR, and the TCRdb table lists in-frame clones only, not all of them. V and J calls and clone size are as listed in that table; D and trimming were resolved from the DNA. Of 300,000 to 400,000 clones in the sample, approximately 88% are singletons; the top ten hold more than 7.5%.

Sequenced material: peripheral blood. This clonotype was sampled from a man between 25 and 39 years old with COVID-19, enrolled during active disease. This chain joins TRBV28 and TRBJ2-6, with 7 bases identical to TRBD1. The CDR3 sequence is CASSPRQGRSGANVLTF. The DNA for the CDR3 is TGTGCCAGCAGCCCACGACAGGGTAGGTCTGGGGCCAACGTCCTGACTTTC.